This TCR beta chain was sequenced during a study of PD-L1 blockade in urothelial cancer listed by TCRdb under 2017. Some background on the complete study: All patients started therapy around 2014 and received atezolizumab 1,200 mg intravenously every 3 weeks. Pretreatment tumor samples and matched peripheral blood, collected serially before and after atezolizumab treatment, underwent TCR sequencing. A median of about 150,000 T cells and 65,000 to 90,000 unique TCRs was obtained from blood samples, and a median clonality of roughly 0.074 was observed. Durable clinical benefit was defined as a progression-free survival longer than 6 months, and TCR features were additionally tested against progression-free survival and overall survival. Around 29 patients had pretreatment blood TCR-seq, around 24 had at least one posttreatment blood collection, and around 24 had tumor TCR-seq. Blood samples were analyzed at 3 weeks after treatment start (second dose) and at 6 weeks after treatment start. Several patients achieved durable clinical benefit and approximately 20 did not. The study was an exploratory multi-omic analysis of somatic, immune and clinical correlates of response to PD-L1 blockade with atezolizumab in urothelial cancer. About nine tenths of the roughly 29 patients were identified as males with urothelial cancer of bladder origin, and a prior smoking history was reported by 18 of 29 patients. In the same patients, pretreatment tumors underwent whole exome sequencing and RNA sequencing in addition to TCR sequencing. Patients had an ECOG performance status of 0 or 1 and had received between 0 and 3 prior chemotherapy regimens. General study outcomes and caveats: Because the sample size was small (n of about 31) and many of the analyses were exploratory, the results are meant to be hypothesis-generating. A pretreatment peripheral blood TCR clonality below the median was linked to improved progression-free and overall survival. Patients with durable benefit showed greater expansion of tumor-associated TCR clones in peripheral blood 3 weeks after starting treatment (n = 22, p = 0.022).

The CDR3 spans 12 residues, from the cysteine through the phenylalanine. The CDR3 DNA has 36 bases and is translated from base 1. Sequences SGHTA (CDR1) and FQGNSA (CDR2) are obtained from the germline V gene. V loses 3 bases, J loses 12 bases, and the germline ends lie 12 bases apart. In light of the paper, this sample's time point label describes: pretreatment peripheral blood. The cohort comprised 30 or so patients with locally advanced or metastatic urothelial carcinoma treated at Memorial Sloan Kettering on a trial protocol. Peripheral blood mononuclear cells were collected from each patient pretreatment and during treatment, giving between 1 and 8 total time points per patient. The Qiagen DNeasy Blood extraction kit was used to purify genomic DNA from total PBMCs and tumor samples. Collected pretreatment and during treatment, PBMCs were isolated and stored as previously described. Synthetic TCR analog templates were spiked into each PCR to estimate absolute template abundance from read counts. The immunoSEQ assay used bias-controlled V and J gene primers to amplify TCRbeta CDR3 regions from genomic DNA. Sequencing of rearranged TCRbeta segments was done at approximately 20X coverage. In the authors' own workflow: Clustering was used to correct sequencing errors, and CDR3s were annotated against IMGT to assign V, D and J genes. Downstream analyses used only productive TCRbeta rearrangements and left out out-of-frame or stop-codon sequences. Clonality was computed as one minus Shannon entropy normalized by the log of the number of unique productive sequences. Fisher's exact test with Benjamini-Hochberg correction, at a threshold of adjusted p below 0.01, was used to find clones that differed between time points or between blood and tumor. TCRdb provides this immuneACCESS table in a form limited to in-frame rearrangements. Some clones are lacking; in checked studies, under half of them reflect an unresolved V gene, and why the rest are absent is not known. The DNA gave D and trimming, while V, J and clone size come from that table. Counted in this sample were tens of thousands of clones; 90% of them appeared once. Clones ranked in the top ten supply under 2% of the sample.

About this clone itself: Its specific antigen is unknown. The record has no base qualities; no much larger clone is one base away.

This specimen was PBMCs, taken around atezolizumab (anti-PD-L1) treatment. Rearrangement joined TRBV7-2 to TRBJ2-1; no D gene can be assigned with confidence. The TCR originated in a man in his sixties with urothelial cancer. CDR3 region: CASSFNGLGQFF. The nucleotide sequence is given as TGTGCCAGCAGCTTTAACGGGTTGGGGCAGTTCTTC. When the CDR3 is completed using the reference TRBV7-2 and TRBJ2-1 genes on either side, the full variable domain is GAGVSQSPSNKVTEKGKDVELRCDPISGHTALYWYRQSLGQGLEFLIYFQGNSAPDKSGLPSDRFSAERTGGSVSTLTIQRTQQEDSAVYLCASSFNGLGQFFGPGTRLTVL.